This entry features one T cell receptor beta chain sequence. The age range of participants was 18 to 89 years, with residence in around 22 US areas. Donors were grouped by their self-reported clinical history. Trimming shortened V by 2 bases and J by 7 bases, and 9 bases separated the two germline ends. The length of the CDR3 is 13 residues. From germline, CDR1 is MDHEN and CDR2 SYDVKM. These data belong to a study of blood T cell repertoires in COVID-19. About the research overall: Two negative PCRs, clearance, or symptom resolution characterized the recovered Cohort 3 donors. Acute and convalescent COVID-19 samples came from the United States, Italy and Spain.

Sequencing used immunoSEQ multiplex PCR; TCRdb keeps in-frame clones, though not all of them. The table records about 170,000 clones, 79% of them present only once. Input material: PBMCs or T cells enriched from blood (not recorded which). The chain carries TRBV28 and TRBJ1-5; D perhaps matches TRBD1 (5 bases). This receptor was identified in a woman in her 70s in a cohort exposed to, infected with or recovered from COVID-19 (not recorded which). CDR3 coding DNA: TGTGCCAGCAGTTTACGGGGGGTCCAGCCCCAGCATTTT. Translation: CASSLRGVQPQHF.